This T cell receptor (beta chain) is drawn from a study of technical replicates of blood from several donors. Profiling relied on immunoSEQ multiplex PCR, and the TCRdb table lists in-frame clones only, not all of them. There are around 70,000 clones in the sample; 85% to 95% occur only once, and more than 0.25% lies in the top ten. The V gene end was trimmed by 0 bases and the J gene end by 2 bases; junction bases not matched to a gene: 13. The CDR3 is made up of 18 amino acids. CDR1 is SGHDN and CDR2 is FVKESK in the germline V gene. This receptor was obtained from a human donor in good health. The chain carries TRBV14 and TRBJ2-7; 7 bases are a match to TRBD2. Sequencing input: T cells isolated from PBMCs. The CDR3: CASSQDGLGLAVTYEQYF. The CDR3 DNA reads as TGTGCCAGCAGCCAAGACGGGCTAGGCCTAGCGGTAACCTACGAGCAGTACTTC.